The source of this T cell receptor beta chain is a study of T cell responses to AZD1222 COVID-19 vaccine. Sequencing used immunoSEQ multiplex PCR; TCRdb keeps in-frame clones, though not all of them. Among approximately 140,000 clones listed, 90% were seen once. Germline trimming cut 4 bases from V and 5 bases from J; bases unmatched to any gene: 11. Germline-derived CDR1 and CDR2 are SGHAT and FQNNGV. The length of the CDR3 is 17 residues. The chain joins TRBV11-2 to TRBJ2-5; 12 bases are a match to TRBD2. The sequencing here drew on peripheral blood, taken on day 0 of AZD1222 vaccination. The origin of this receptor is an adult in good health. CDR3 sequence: CASSSGTSGFPGETQYF. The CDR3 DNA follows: TGTGCCAGCAGCTCGGGGACTAGCGGGTTCCCTGGGGAGACCCAGTACTTC.